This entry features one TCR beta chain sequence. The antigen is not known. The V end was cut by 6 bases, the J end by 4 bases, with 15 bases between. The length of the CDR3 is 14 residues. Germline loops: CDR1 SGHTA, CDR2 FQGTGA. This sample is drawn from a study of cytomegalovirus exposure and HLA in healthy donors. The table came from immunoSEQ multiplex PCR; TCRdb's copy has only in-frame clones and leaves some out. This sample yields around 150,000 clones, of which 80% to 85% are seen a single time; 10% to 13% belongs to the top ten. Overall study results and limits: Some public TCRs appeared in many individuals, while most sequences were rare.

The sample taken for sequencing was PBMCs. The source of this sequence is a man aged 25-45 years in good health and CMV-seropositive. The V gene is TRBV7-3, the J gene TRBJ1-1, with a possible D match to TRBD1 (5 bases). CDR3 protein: CASREGVGTTEAFF. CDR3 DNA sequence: TGTGCCAGCAGGGAGGGTGTCGGGACCACTGAAGCTTTCTTT.